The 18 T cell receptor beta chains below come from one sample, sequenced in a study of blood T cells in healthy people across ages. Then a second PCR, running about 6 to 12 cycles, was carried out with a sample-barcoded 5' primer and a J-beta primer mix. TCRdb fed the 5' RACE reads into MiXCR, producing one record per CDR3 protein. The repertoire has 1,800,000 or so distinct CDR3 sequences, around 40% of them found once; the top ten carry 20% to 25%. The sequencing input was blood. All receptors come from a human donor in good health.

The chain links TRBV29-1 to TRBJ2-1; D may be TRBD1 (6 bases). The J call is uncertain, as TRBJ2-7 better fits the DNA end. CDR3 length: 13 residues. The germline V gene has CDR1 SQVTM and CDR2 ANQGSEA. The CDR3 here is CSVAGQNYNEQYF. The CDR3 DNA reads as TGCAGCGTTGCTGGACAGAACTACAATGAGCAGTACTTC.

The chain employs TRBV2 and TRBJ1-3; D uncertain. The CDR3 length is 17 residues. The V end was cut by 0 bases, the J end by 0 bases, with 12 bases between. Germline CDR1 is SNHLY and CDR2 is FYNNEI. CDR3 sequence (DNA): TGTGCCAGCAGTGAAGCGCGGAGGGCCTACTCTGGAAACACCATATATTTT. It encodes CASSEARRAYSGNTIYF.

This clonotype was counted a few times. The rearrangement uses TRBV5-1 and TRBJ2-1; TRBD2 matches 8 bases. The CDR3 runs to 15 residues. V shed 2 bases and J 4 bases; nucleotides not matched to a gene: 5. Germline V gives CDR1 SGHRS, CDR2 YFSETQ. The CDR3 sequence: CASSFMAGGYNEQFF. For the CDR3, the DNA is TGCGCCAGCAGCTTTATGGCGGGGGGTTACAATGAGCAGTTCTTC.

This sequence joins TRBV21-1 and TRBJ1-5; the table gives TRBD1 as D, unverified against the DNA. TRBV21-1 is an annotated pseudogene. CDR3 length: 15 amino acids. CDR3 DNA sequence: TGCGCCAGCAGCAAAAGGGCCGGGATTCAGCAGCCCCAGCATTTT. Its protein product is CASSKRAGIQQPQHF.

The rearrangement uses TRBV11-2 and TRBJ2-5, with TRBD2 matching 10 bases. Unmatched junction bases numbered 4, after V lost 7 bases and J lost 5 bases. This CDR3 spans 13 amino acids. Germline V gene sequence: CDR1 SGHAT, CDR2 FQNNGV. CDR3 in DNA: TGTGCCAGCACAAGCGGGGGGGCTGAGACCCAGTACTTC. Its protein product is CASTSGGAETQYF.

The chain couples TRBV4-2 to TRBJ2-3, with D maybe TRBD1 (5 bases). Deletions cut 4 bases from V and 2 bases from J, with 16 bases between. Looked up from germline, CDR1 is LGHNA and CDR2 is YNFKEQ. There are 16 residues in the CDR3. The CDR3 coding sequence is TGTGCCAGCAGCCTTTCGGGCGCTGGACACACAGATACGCAGTATTTT. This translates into CASSLSGAGHTDTQYF.

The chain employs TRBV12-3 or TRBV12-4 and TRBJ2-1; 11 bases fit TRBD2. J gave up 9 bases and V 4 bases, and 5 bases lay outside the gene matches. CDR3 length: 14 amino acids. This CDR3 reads CASSSPSGGTEQFF. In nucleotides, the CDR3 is TGTGCCAGCAGTTCTCCTAGCGGGGGGACTGAGCAGTTCTTC.

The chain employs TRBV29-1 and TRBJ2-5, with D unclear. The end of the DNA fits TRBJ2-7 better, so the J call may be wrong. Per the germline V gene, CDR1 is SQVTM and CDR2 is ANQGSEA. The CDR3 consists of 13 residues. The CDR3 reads CSVEGTSLDEQYF. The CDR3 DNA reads TGCAGCGTTGAAGGGACCTCGCTGGACGAGCAGTACTTC.

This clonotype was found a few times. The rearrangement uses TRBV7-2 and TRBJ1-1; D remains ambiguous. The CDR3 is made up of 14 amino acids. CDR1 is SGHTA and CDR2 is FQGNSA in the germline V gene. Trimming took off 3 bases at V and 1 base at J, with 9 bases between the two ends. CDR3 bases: TGTGCCAGCAGCTTTCTAGCGAGGAACACTGAAGCTTTCTTT. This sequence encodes CASSFLARNTEAFF.

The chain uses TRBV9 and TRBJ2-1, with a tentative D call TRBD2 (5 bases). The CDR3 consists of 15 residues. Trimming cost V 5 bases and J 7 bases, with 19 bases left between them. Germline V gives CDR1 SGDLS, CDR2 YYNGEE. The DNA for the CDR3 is TGTGCCAGCAGTCATATCACAGAGGGAAAGAATGAGCAGTTCTTC. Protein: CASSHITEGKNEQFF.

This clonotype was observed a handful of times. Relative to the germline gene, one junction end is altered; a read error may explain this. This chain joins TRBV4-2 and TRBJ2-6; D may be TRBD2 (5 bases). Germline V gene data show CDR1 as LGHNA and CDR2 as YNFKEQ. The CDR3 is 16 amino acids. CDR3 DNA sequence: TGTGCCGGCAGCCAAGATCCGGGGTCTGGGGCCAACGTCCTGACTTTC. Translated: CAGSQDPGSGANVLTF.

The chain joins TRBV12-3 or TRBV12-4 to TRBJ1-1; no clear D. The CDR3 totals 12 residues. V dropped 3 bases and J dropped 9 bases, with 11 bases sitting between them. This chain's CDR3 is CASSFGSIKAFF. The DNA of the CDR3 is TGTGCCAGCAGTTTTGGATCGATAAAAGCTTTCTTT.

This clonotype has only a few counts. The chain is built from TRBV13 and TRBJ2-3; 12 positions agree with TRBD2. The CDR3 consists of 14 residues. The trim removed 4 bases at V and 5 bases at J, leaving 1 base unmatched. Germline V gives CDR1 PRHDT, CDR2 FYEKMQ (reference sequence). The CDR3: CASSSSGGEDTQYF. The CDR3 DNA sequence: TGTGCCAGCAGCTCTAGCGGGGGGGAAGATACGCAGTATTTT.

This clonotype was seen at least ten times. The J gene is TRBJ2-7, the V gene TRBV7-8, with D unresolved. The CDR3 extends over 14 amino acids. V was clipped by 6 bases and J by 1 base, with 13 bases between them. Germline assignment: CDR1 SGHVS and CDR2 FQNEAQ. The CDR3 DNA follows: TGTGCCAGCAGACCAAGAGATCCTTCCTACGAGCAGTACTTC. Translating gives CASRPRDPSYEQYF. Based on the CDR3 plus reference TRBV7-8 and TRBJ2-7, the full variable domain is GAGVSQSPRYKVAKRGQDVALRCDPISGHVSLFWYQQALGQGPEFLTYFQNEAQLDKSGLPSDRFFAERPEGSVSTLKIQRTQQEDSAVYLCASRPRDPSYEQYFGPGTRLTVT.

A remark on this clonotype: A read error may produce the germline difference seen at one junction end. This CDR3 reads CAGSLTVGGGTEAFF. Written as DNA, the CDR3 is TGTGCCGGCAGCTTAACTGTCGGGGGCGGCACTGAAGCTTTCTTT. V usage is TRBV7-3 and J usage is TRBJ1-1, with D maybe TRBD1 (6 bases). This CDR3 comprises 15 residues. The germline V gene has CDR1 SGHTA and CDR2 FQGTGA.

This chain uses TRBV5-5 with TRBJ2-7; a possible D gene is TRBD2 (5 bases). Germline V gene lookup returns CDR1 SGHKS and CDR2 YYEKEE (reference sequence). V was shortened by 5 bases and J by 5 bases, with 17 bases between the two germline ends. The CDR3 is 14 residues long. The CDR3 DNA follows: TGTGCCAGCAGTATTCAGTACGGGAACAACGAGCAGTACTTC. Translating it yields CASSIQYGNNEQYF.

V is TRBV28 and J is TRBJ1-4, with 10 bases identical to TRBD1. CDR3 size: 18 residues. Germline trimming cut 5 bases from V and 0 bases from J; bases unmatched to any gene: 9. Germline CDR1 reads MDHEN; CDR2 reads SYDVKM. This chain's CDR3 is CASSPTGTGAATNEKLFF. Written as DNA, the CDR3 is TGTGCCAGCAGTCCGACCGGGACAGGGGCTGCAACTAATGAAAAACTGTTTTTT.

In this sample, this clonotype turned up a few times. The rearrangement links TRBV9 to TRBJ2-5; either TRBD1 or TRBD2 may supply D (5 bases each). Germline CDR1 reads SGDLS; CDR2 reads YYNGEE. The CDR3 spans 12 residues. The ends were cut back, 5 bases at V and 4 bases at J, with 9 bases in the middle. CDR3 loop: CASRGDGETQYF. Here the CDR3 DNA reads TGTGCCAGCAGAGGGGACGGAGAGACCCAGTACTTC.